The 8 T cell receptor beta chains presented below share a single source sample, sequenced in a study of blood T cells in healthy people across ages. Using a J-beta primer mix together with a sample-barcoded 5' primer, a second PCR was run for about 6 to 12 cycles. One entry per CDR3 protein results from TCRdb running MiXCR on the 5' RACE reads. This table has approximately 820,000 distinct CDR3 sequences, under 45% appearing once. Source material: blood. These TCRs come from a man in his sixties in good health.

This clonotype was found a few times. One junction end does not reproduce the germline sequence, and a read error may be involved. The chain carries TRBV10-3 and TRBJ2-3; 14 bases agree with TRBD2. Germline assignment: CDR1 ENHRY and CDR2 SYGVKD. The CDR3 has 17 residues. The CDR3 DNA reads TGTGCCATCAGTGAGCCCTCGGGACTAGCGGGAGCAGATGCGCAGTATTTT. Protein product: CAISEPSGLAGADAQYF.

V usage is TRBV4-3 and J usage is TRBJ1-1; D is unclear. Trimming shortened V by 1 base and J by 7 bases, and 10 bases separated the two germline ends. Germline V gives CDR1 LGHNA, CDR2 YSLEER. CDR3 length: 13 residues. The CDR3 loop reads CASSQGRSGEAFF. The CDR3 DNA follows: TGCGCCAGCAGCCAAGGCCGGTCGGGTGAAGCTTTCTTT.

This clonotype has more than one count but fewer than ten. The chain joins TRBV12-3 or TRBV12-4 to TRBJ1-4; 7 bases align to TRBD1. Germline trimming cut 3 bases from V and 3 bases from J; bases unmatched to any gene: 4. The CDR3 is 15 amino acids. Here the CDR3 reads CASSLTGSANEKLFF. The CDR3 bases are TGTGCCAGCAGTTTGACAGGGAGTGCTAATGAAAAACTGTTTTTT.

The CDR3 nucleotides read TGCAGTGCTAGACCTGACAGTCTTGAAGCTTTCTTT. Protein: CSARPDSLEAFF. V and J are TRBV20-1 and TRBJ1-1; D possibly corresponds to TRBD1 (5 bases). The CDR3 sequence is 12 residues long. From germline, CDR1 is DFQATT and CDR2 SNEGSKA (reference sequence). The ends were cut back, 2 bases at V and 7 bases at J, with 11 bases in the middle.

This clonotype was seen a few times. This rearrangement joins TRBV29-1 to TRBJ1-2; 7 nucleotides agree with TRBD1. The CDR3 is made up of 14 amino acids. V dropped 4 bases and J dropped 2; count of bases not matched to a gene: 7. In germline, CDR1 is SQVTM, CDR2 ANQGSEA. CDR3: CSVVRDRENYGYTF. The CDR3 DNA reads TGCAGCGTTGTGCGAGACAGGGAAAACTATGGCTACACCTTC.

The rearrangement uses TRBV6-1 and TRBJ2-1; 15 nucleotides match TRBD2. CDR3 length equals 17 residues. With 6 bases clipped from V and 4 bases from J, the junction kept 7 bases outside the gene matches. Germline V gene data show CDR1 as MNHNS and CDR2 as SASEGT. CDR3 coding DNA: TGTGCCAGCAGGCTTAGAGGACTAGCGGGGGGGTACAATGAGCAGTTCTTC. Translated, it gives CASRLRGLAGGYNEQFF.

This clonotype has more than one count but fewer than ten. The chain couples TRBV27 to TRBJ1-2; D gene uncertain. The V end lost 2 bases, the J end lost 0 bases, and 13 bases lay between the germline ends. Germline values: CDR1 MNHEY, CDR2 SMNVEV (reference sequence). CDR3 size: 16 residues. The CDR3 is CASSLKWAVANYGYTF. The CDR3 coding sequence is TGTGCCAGCAGTTTAAAGTGGGCGGTGGCTAACTATGGCTACACCTTC.

V is TRBV29-1 and J is TRBJ2-5, with D possibly called TRBD1 or TRBD2 (5 bases each). In germline, CDR1 is SQVTM, CDR2 ANQGSEA. V lost 4 bases to trimming and J lost 4 bases, with 16 bases between them. CDR3 size: 14 residues. The CDR3 DNA sequence: TGCAGCGTTGCGCCGGGGCAGGTAGGAGAGACCCAGTACTTC. Protein: CSVAPGQVGETQYF.